These 27 T cell receptor beta chains were sequenced from one sample in a study of blood T cell repertoires in COVID-19. The repertoire was sequenced with immunoSEQ multiplex PCR; TCRdb's copy has only in-frame clones and lacks some. The data contain about 140,000 clones, approximately 80% of them singletons. The sample taken for sequencing was peripheral blood. Receptors originate from a human donor in a cohort sampled during active COVID-19.

This clone was picked up one time. The V call is TRBV5-4, the J call TRBJ2-2, with 12 positions matching TRBD2. Germline CDR1 and CDR2: SGHNT and YYREEE (reference sequence). J gave up 4 bases and V 0 bases, and 4 bases lay outside the gene matches. The CDR3 is made up of 17 amino acids. CDR3 loop: CASSLGLAGAITGELFF. In nucleotides, the CDR3 is TGTGCCAGCAGCTTGGGACTAGCGGGGGCCATCACCGGGGAGCTGTTTTTT. The entire variable domain, with the rest obtained from reference TRBV5-4 and TRBJ2-2, is as follows: ETGVTQSPTHLIKTRGQQVTLRCSSQSGHNTVSWYQQALGQGPQFIFQYYREEENGRGNFPPRFSGLQFPNYSSELNVNALELDDSALYLCASSLGLAGAITGELFFGEGSRLTVL.

The CDR3 nucleotides read TGTGCCAGCAGTTTCTACAGGACGTTAGACACTGAAGCTTTCTTT. It yields the protein CASSFYRTLDTEAFF. The rearrangement uses TRBV28 and TRBJ1-1; D might be TRBD1 (5 bases). The germline CDR1 and CDR2 sequences are MDHEN and SYDVKM. V was shortened by 3 bases and J by 3 bases, with 14 bases between the two germline ends. This CDR3 is 15 amino acids long.

The chain has TRBV9 and TRBJ1-5, with D uncertain. Trimming removed 3 bases at V and 5 bases at J, with 9 bases between. Per germline, CDR1 SGDLS and CDR2 YYNGEE. The CDR3 loop spans 13 amino acids. The chain's CDR3 is CASSGSPDQPQHF. Written as DNA, the CDR3 is TGTGCCAGCAGCGGGAGCCCAGATCAGCCCCAGCATTTT.

V is TRBV7-2 and J is TRBJ2-1; 9 bases map to TRBD1. The germline V gene has CDR1 SGHTA and CDR2 FQGNSA. This CDR3 contains 16 residues. With 5 bases clipped from V and 10 bases from J, the junction kept 15 bases outside the gene matches. The CDR3 reads CASSISGTGNRDEQFF. CDR3 DNA: TGTGCCAGCAGCATTTCCGGGACAGGGAATCGAGACGAGCAGTTCTTC. Looking up the rest from reference TRBV7-2 and TRBJ2-1 gives the full variable domain: GAGVSQSPSNKVTEKGKDVELRCDPISGHTALYWYRQSLGQGLEFLIYFQGNSAPDKSGLPSDRFSAERTGGSVSTLTIQRTQQEDSAVYLCASSISGTGNRDEQFFGPGTRLTVL.

V usage is TRBV9 and J usage is TRBJ2-3; 9 nucleotides agree with TRBD2. V lost 0 bases and J lost 1; bases outside the gene matches: 6. Germline V gene lookup returns CDR1 SGDLS and CDR2 YYNGEE. The CDR3 has 17 amino acids. CDR3: CASSVGSGGIGTDTQYF. DNA of the CDR3: TGTGCCAGCAGCGTAGGGAGCGGGGGGATCGGCACAGATACGCAGTATTTT.

This clone has just one count. This chain joins TRBV15 and TRBJ2-2; D possibly corresponds to TRBD2 (5 bases). Germline CDR1 reads LNHNV; CDR2 reads YYDKDF (reference sequence). CDR3 size: 14 residues. V lost 8 bases and J 3 bases, leaving 13 bases between the germline ends. CDR3 protein: CATREGVDTGELFF. The CDR3 DNA reads TGTGCCACCCGAGAGGGAGTCGACACCGGGGAGCTGTTTTTT.

This clone was recorded a few times. The rearrangement links TRBV21-1 to TRBJ1-2; the D call of TRBD1 is as the table states it, not checked on the DNA. TRBV21-1 is assigned pseudogene status. The CDR3 spans 15 residues. The CDR3 spells CASSKNSLSNYGYTF. As DNA, the CDR3 is TGTGCCAGCAGCAAAAACAGCCTATCTAACTATGGCTACACCTTC.

The chain combines TRBV4-1 with TRBJ2-5; 7 bases fit TRBD2. The germline CDR1 and CDR2 sequences are MGHRA and YSYEKL. This CDR3 is built from 16 residues. V lost 3 bases and J lost 5; bases outside the gene matches: 12. The CDR3 nucleotides are TGCGCCAGCAGCCATCGGGGAGGGCTTGAGGGGGAGACCCAGTACTTC. Translation gives CASSHRGGLEGETQYF.

The V gene is TRBV6-1, the J gene TRBJ1-1; 10 nucleotides match TRBD1. Germline assignment: CDR1 MNHNS and CDR2 SASEGT. V trimming: 2 bases; J trimming: 3 bases; junction bases outside the gene matches: 3. The CDR3 totals 15 residues. DNA of the CDR3: TGTGCCAGCAGTGAAACGACAGGGGGCGACACTGAAGCTTTCTTT. As protein: CASSETTGGDTEAFF.

The rearrangement uses TRBV29-1 and TRBJ1-1; the match to TRBD1 covers 7 bases. V gave up 5 bases and J gave up 4 bases; unmatched junction bases: 7. The CDR3 length is 13 residues. Germline V lookup: CDR1 SQVTM, CDR2 ANQGSEA. The CDR3: CSVRRTGPTEAFF. CDR3 coding DNA: TGCAGCGTTCGACGGACAGGTCCCACTGAAGCTTTCTTT.

V gene TRBV7-2 combines with J gene TRBJ2-1; D perhaps matches TRBD1 (6 bases). The CDR3 runs to 15 residues. V shed 2 bases and J shed 8 bases, with 16 bases lying between them. In germline, CDR1 is SGHTA, CDR2 FQGNSA. The CDR3: CASSLSRGGRYEQFF. CDR3 DNA: TGTGCCAGCAGCTTAAGCAGGGGCGGGCGATATGAGCAGTTCTTC.

The V call is TRBV24-1, the J call TRBJ1-1; D not certain. CDR1 is KGHDR and CDR2 is SFDVKD in the germline V gene. The germline V and J ends were trimmed by 3 bases and 10 bases, with 11 bases remaining between them. The CDR3 has 12 amino acids. The CDR3 region has the DNA TGTGCCACCAGTGATCCCGACCGGGGAGCTTTCTTT. This translates into CATSDPDRGAFF.

Here the CDR3 reads CASRKGAQTGELFF. CDR3 in DNA: TGTGCCAGCAGAAAGGGGGCGCAGACCGGGGAGCTGTTTTTT. The chain combines TRBV11-1 with TRBJ2-2, with 7 bases that match TRBD1. V dropped 6 bases and J dropped 5; count of bases not matched to a gene: 6. The CDR3 is made up of 14 amino acids. Germline loops: CDR1 SGHAT, CDR2 FQDESV (reference sequence).

The sample holds a few counts of this clone. V and J are TRBV11-2 and TRBJ2-7, with D maybe TRBD2 (5 bases). Germline values: CDR1 SGHAT, CDR2 FQNNGV. This CDR3 is 14 amino acids long. V was shortened by 7 bases and J by 2 bases, with 15 bases between the two germline ends. CDR3 protein: CASNVRPGAYEQYF. In DNA form, the CDR3 reads TGTGCCAGCAACGTCCGACCCGGGGCCTACGAGCAGTACTTC.

The chain combines TRBV3-1 (or the pseudogene TRBV3-2) with TRBJ1-6, with a weak D call TRBD1 (5 bases). Germline assignment: CDR1 LGHDT and CDR2 YNNKEL (reference sequence). Deletions cut 6 bases from V and 3 bases from J, with 18 bases between. The CDR3 has 17 amino acids. The CDR3 DNA reads TGTGCCAGCAGGGGGGAGGGCCTGACCCTCTATAATTCACCCCTCCACTTT. Translated: CASRGEGLTLYNSPLHF.

This chain connects TRBV5-1 to TRBJ2-5, with TRBD2 matching over 14 bases. The CDR3 has 16 amino acids. CDR1 is SGHRS and CDR2 is YFSETQ in the germline V gene. V dropped 3 bases and J dropped 2; count of bases not matched to a gene: 3. DNA for the CDR3: TGCGCCAGCAGCTACTGGACTAGCGGGGGGCAAGAGACCCAGTACTTC. Its translation is CASSYWTSGGQETQYF.

The V call is TRBV2, the J call TRBJ2-5; D is possibly TRBD1 (6 bases). Germline assignment: CDR1 SNHLY and CDR2 FYNNEI. The V end lost 0 bases, the J end lost 5 bases, and 10 bases lay between the germline ends. The CDR3 extends over 14 amino acids. The CDR3 loop is CASSEACRGETQYF. The CDR3 coding sequence is TGTGCCAGCAGTGAAGCCTGCAGGGGTGAGACCCAGTACTTC.

As regards this clone: At one boundary the junction diverges from the germline segment, which might be a read error. The rearrangement links TRBV27 to TRBJ2-6; 8 bases line up with TRBD1. Germline CDR1 MNHEY, CDR2 SMNVEV (reference sequence). There are 15 residues in the CDR3. The CDR3 protein is CASSFRGPGANVLTF. The CDR3, as DNA: TGTGCCAGCAGTTTCAGGGGGCCTGGTGCCAACGTCCTGACTTTC. The entire variable domain, with the rest obtained from reference TRBV27 and TRBJ2-6, is as follows: EAQVTQNPRYLITVTGKKLTVTCSQNMNHEYMSWYRQDPGLGLRQIYYSMNVEVTDKGDVPEGYKVSRKEKRNFPLILESPSPNQTSLYFCASSFRGPGANVLTFGAGSRLTVL.

The chain carries TRBV2 and TRBJ2-7; a weak D match, TRBD1 (6 bases). The CDR3 has 14 amino acids. Trimming removed 6 bases from V and 2 bases from J, with 14 bases in between. Germline values: CDR1 SNHLY, CDR2 FYNNEI. As DNA, the CDR3 is TGTGCCAGCAGGTCCGGGACAAGTACCTACGAGCAGTACTTC. Amino acid sequence: CASRSGTSTYEQYF. Complete variable domain (other parts from reference TRBV2 and TRBJ2-7): EPEVTQTPSHQVTQMGQEVILRCVPISNHLYFYWYRQILGQKVEFLVSFYNNEISEKSEIFDDQFSVERPDGSNFTLKIRSTKLEDSAMYFCASRSGTSTYEQYFGPGTRLTVT.

The gene calls are TRBV12-3 or TRBV12-4 and TRBJ1-1; TRBD1 might be the D (5 bases). V was cut by 6 bases and J by 1 base, with 9 bases left in between. The CDR3 totals 13 residues. CDR3 region: CASSLTANTEAFF. CDR3 DNA sequence: TGTGCCAGCAGCCTGACAGCGAACACTGAAGCTTTCTTT.

This chain links TRBV29-1 with TRBJ1-1, with a weak D call TRBD1 (6 bases). V lost 6 bases, J lost 1 base, and 12 bases lay in between. The germline V gene has CDR1 SQVTM and CDR2 ANQGSEA. The CDR3 is 13 amino acids. In DNA, the CDR3 is TGCAGCGTGCCAGGGGATTGGAACACTGAAGCTTTCTTT. As protein: CSVPGDWNTEAFF.

The chain is built from TRBV9 and TRBJ2-7, with 9 bases lining up with TRBD2. CDR1 and CDR2 (germline): SGDLS, YYNGEE. The V and J ends lost 4 bases and 4 bases, in that order; junction bases with no gene match: 9. This CDR3 region has 15 residues. The DNA for the CDR3 is TGTGCCAGCAGCCCTGCCGGGACTAGCTTATACGAGCAGTACTTC. Protein product: CASSPAGTSLYEQYF.

The V gene is TRBV30, the J gene TRBJ1-5; 8 bases match TRBD1. The J segment lost 2 bases and the V segment lost 5 bases, leaving 5 bases of the junction unmatched. Germline V gene lookup returns CDR1 GTSNPN and CDR2 SVGIG (reference sequence). The CDR3 covers 14 residues. CDR3 in amino acids: CAWETGGRNQPQHF. The CDR3 DNA reads TGTGCCTGGGAAACAGGGGGACGCAATCAGCCCCAGCATTTT.

The CDR3 DNA reads as TGTGCCAGTAGTATGGAGCGGTCACCCCTCCACTTT. It specifies CASSMERSPLHF. The chain joins TRBV19 to TRBJ1-6; the D is unclear. V was trimmed by 3 bases and J by 10 bases, leaving 7 bases between them. The CDR3 length is 12 residues. The germline V gene encodes CDR1 LNHDA and CDR2 SQIVND (reference sequence).

The genes are TRBV3-1 (or the pseudogene TRBV3-2) and TRBJ2-5, with D possibly TRBD2 on 6 matching bases. Germline V gene data show CDR1 as LGHDT and CDR2 as YNNKEL (reference sequence). V was pared by 7 bases and J by 9 bases, with 21 bases between. The CDR3 has 14 amino acids. CDR3 in amino acids: CASTPTESRRAQYF. For the CDR3, the DNA is TGTGCCAGCACGCCAACGGAGTCTCGGAGGGCCCAGTACTTC.

This chain connects TRBV15 to TRBJ2-3; 7 bases match TRBD1. Looked up from germline, CDR1 is LNHNV and CDR2 is YYDKDF (reference sequence). The J segment lost 1 base and the V segment lost 6 bases, leaving 10 bases of the junction unmatched. The length of the CDR3 is 16 residues. The DNA for the CDR3 is TGTGCCACCAGGCCGAGAGGGGGCGCTGGCACAGATACGCAGTATTTT. Protein sequence: CATRPRGGAGTDTQYF.

The chain recombines TRBV9 with TRBJ2-1, with D possibly matching TRBD2 (7 bases). Per the germline V gene, CDR1 is SGDLS and CDR2 is YYNGEE. CDR3 length: 13 amino acids. V was clipped by 2 bases and J by 9 bases, with 12 bases between them. CDR3 in amino acids: CASSVAGAIEQFF. The DNA of the CDR3 is TGTGCCAGCAGCGTTGCGGGGGCGATTGAGCAGTTCTTC.